These T cell receptor beta chains were read from a single sample in a study of blood T cell repertoires in COVID-19. TCRdb's copy holds only in-frame clones and misses some; the assay was immunoSEQ multiplex PCR. Here the sample spans about 200,000 clones, about 82% being singletons. Sequenced sample: PBMCs or T cells enriched from blood (not recorded which). Receptors originate from a man aged 35 to 55 with acute COVID-19. Each CDR3 is given with its conserved first and last residue. Fields, in order: V gene, J gene, D gene, CDR3 length, clone size, CDR3 protein, CDR3 DNA. A D gene is named only where the DNA matches it firmly. The listing skips clone size in some rows; elsewhere it reads once, few, many or a size class.

v_gene: TRBV18
j_gene: TRBJ2-6
d_gene: TRBD1
len: 17
abundance: few
CDR3aa: CASSPPRDRGRANVLTF
CDR3nt: TGTGCCAGCTCACCACCCCGGGACAGGGGTAGGGCCAACGTCCTGACTTTC

v_gene: TRBV5-5
j_gene: TRBJ1-6
d_gene: TRBD1
len: 15
abundance: NA
CDR3aa: CASSLSTGANSPLHF
CDR3nt: TGTGCCAGCAGCTTGTCTACAGGGGCTAATTCACCCCTCCACTTT

v_gene: TRBV2
j_gene: TRBJ2-1
d_gene: TRBD2
len: 14
abundance: NA
CDR3aa: CASSRLAVFGEQFF
CDR3nt: TGTGCCAGCAGTAGACTAGCGGTTTTTGGTGAGCAGTTCTTC

v_gene: TRBV27
j_gene: TRBJ2-7
d_gene: NA
len: 15
abundance: NA
CDR3aa: CASSERQGGSYEQYF
CDR3nt: TGTGCCAGCAGCGAACGACAGGGAGGCTCCTACGAGCAGTACTTC

v_gene: TRBV19
j_gene: TRBJ1-2
d_gene: TRBD1
len: 14
abundance: NA
CDR3aa: CASSDRDSPYGYTF
CDR3nt: TGTGCCAGTAGTGACCGGGACAGCCCTTATGGCTACACCTTC

v_gene: TRBV4-1
j_gene: TRBJ2-7
d_gene: NA
len: 13
abundance: NA
CDR3aa: CASSLQGGYEQYF
CDR3nt: TGCGCCAGCAGCCTGCAGGGGGGCTACGAGCAGTACTTC

v_gene: TRBV18
j_gene: TRBJ2-2
d_gene: NA
len: 16
abundance: NA
CDR3aa: CASSPPTGRETGELFF
CDR3nt: TGTGCCAGCTCACCACCCACAGGGAGAGAAACCGGGGAGCTGTTTTTT

v_gene: TRBV5-5
j_gene: TRBJ2-1
d_gene: TRBD2
len: 16
abundance: NA
CDR3aa: CASSPTGLVRNNEQFF
CDR3nt: TGTGCCAGCAGCCCCACCGGACTAGTCCGGAACAATGAGCAGTTCTTC

v_gene: TRBV9
j_gene: TRBJ1-2
d_gene: NA
len: 11
abundance: NA
CDR3aa: CASRGINGYTF
CDR3nt: TGTGCCAGTCGGGGTATTAATGGCTACACCTTC

v_gene: TRBV27
j_gene: TRBJ2-7
d_gene: TRBD2
len: 20
abundance: few
CDR3aa: CASSSGIPGLAGGGTYEQYF
CDR3nt: TGTGCCAGCAGTTCGGGGATTCCGGGACTAGCGGGAGGAGGAACCTACGAGCAGTACTTC

v_gene: TRBV27
j_gene: TRBJ2-1
d_gene: NA
len: 11
abundance: NA
CDR3aa: CASSLYHEQFF
CDR3nt: TGTGCCAGCAGCCTGTATCATGAGCAGTTCTTC

v_gene: TRBV7-2
j_gene: TRBJ1-3
d_gene: NA
len: 15
abundance: NA
CDR3aa: CASSQRQQAGNTIYF
CDR3nt: TGTGCCAGCAGCCAACGACAGCAAGCTGGAAACACCATATATTTT

v_gene: TRBV5-1
j_gene: TRBJ2-7
d_gene: NA
len: 15
abundance: NA
CDR3aa: CASSLAAGGSYEQYF
CDR3nt: TGCGCCAGCAGCTTGGCGGCAGGGGGGTCGTACGAGCAGTACTTC

v_gene: TRBV20-1
j_gene: TRBJ1-4
d_gene: NA
len: 12
abundance: NA
CDR3aa: CSASMRNEKLFF
CDR3nt: TGCAGTGCTAGTATGCGGAATGAAAAACTGTTTTTT

v_gene: TRBV28
j_gene: TRBJ2-7
d_gene: TRBD2
len: 13
abundance: NA
CDR3aa: CASRPAGDNEQYF
CDR3nt: TGTGCCAGCAGACCAGCGGGAGATAACGAGCAGTACTTC

v_gene: TRBV16
j_gene: TRBJ1-2
d_gene: NA
len: 13
abundance: NA
CDR3aa: CASSQGSRYGYTF
CDR3nt: TGTGCCAGCAGCCAAGGGAGCCGATATGGCTACACCTTC

v_gene: TRBV6-5
j_gene: TRBJ2-2
d_gene: NA
len: 14
abundance: NA
CDR3aa: CASSLGQNTGELFF
CDR3nt: TGTGCCAGCAGTTTGGGACAAAACACCGGGGAGCTGTTTTTT

v_gene: TRBV27
j_gene: TRBJ2-2
d_gene: TRBD2
len: 15
abundance: NA
CDR3aa: CASRIAGAWTGELFF
CDR3nt: TGTGCCAGCAGAATAGCGGGAGCGTGGACCGGGGAGCTGTTTTTT

v_gene: TRBV9
j_gene: TRBJ1-2
d_gene: NA
len: 12
abundance: NA
CDR3aa: CASRGPNYGYTF
CDR3nt: TGTGCCAGCAGGGGCCCGAACTATGGCTACACCTTC

v_gene: TRBV4-2
j_gene: TRBJ2-6
d_gene: NA
len: 18
abundance: NA
CDR3aa: CASSQDAGRFSGANVLTF
CDR3nt: TGTGCCAGCAGCCAAGACGCTGGCAGGTTCTCTGGGGCCAACGTCCTGACTTTC

v_gene: TRBV25-1
j_gene: TRBJ2-1
d_gene: TRBD2
len: 14
abundance: NA
CDR3aa: CASSEYLREGEQFF
CDR3nt: TGTGCCAGCAGTGAATATCTTAGGGAGGGTGAGCAGTTCTTC

v_gene: TRBV4-1
j_gene: TRBJ2-2
d_gene: TRBD2
len: 17
abundance: NA
CDR3aa: CASGGGLAGGPTGELFF
CDR3nt: TGCGCCAGCGGGGGCGGACTAGCGGGAGGGCCCACCGGGGAGCTGTTTTTT

v_gene: TRBV29-1
j_gene: TRBJ2-3
d_gene: NA
len: 14
abundance: NA
CDR3aa: CSGQNRGLTDTQYF
CDR3nt: TGCAGCGGCCAAAACAGGGGACTCACAGATACGCAGTATTTT

v_gene: TRBV27
j_gene: TRBJ2-1
d_gene: TRBD2
len: 14
abundance: once
CDR3aa: CASKKAGKVNEQFF
CDR3nt: TGTGCCAGCAAAAAAGCGGGAAAGGTAAATGAGCAGTTCTTC

v_gene: TRBV5-6
j_gene: TRBJ2-7
d_gene: TRBD1
len: 18
abundance: once
CDR3aa: CASSRRDRENTRYHEQYF
CDR3nt: TGTGCCAGCAGCCGCCGGGACAGGGAGAACACGCGCTACCACGAGCAGTACTTC

v_gene: TRBV5-4
j_gene: TRBJ2-4
d_gene: TRBD2
len: 17
abundance: few
CDR3aa: CASRKGLAGASENIQYF
CDR3nt: TGTGCCAGCAGGAAAGGACTAGCGGGAGCCTCGGAAAACATTCAGTACTTC

v_gene: TRBV30
j_gene: TRBJ1-2
d_gene: NA
len: 13
abundance: NA
CDR3aa: CAWRGYRGGGYTF
CDR3nt: TGTGCCTGGAGGGGGTACCGGGGTGGAGGCTACACCTTC

v_gene: TRBV12-5
j_gene: TRBJ2-7
d_gene: TRBD1
len: 17
abundance: NA
CDR3aa: CASGSYLTDRVIYEQYF
CDR3nt: TGTGCTAGTGGTTCCTACCTGACCGACAGGGTGATCTACGAGCAGTACTTC

v_gene: TRBV30
j_gene: TRBJ2-1
d_gene: TRBD2
len: 16
abundance: NA
CDR3aa: CAWSGMAGAIGNEQFF
CDR3nt: TGTGCCTGGAGTGGAATGGCGGGAGCCATAGGTAATGAGCAGTTCTTC

v_gene: TRBV9
j_gene: TRBJ1-5
d_gene: NA
len: 13
abundance: NA
CDR3aa: CASSVELDQPQHF
CDR3nt: TGTGCCAGCAGCGTAGAGTTAGATCAGCCCCAGCATTTT

v_gene: TRBV5-6
j_gene: TRBJ2-3
d_gene: TRBD1
len: 17
abundance: few
CDR3aa: CASSKDRVAIHRDTQYF
CDR3nt: TGTGCCAGCAGCAAAGACAGGGTGGCGATCCACAGGGATACGCAGTATTTT

v_gene: TRBV7-9
j_gene: TRBJ2-3
d_gene: TRBD1
len: 19
abundance: NA
CDR3aa: CASSDPWTGGARSTDTQYF
CDR3nt: TGTGCCAGCAGCGACCCCTGGACAGGGGGCGCGAGGAGCACAGATACGCAGTATTTT

v_gene: TRBV4-1
j_gene: TRBJ1-2
d_gene: NA
len: 13
abundance: NA
CDR3aa: CASSQVLRDGYTF
CDR3nt: TGCGCCAGCAGCCAAGTCCTCCGGGATGGCTACACCTTC

v_gene: TRBV7-9
j_gene: TRBJ2-7
d_gene: TRBD1
len: 13
abundance: NA
CDR3aa: CASSFGTGGEQYF
CDR3nt: TGTGCCAGCAGTTTCGGGACAGGGGGCGAGCAGTACTTC

v_gene: TRBV5-6
j_gene: TRBJ1-5
d_gene: NA
len: 12
abundance: NA
CDR3aa: CASSLQDQPQHF
CDR3nt: TGTGCCAGCAGCTTACAGGATCAGCCCCAGCATTTT

v_gene: TRBV6-5
j_gene: TRBJ1-2
d_gene: TRBD1
len: 15
abundance: NA
CDR3aa: CASSPGAGGSYGYTF
CDR3nt: TGTGCCAGCAGCCCGGGGGCAGGGGGATCCTATGGCTACACCTTC

v_gene: TRBV27
j_gene: TRBJ2-7
d_gene: NA
len: 14
abundance: NA
CDR3aa: CASSFSGGGHEQYF
CDR3nt: TGTGCCAGCAGTTTTTCCGGGGGTGGACACGAGCAGTACTTC